A single sample is the source of the 27 T cell receptor beta chains below, sequenced in a study of T cells in Graves' hyperthyroidism and ophthalmopathy (dated by TCRdb to the late 2010s). Libraries came from multiplex PCR. TCRdb records Illumina HiSeq 2000 as the sequencer. Amplification of TCR beta CDR3 regions was carried out from RNA transcripts. For the first round of RT-PCR on the TCR CDR3, the HTBI primer set was used together with the Qiagen OneStep RT-PCR kit. TCRdb passed the public sequencing reads through fastp at Q25 and MiXCR, retaining productive beta sequences. Entries are consolidated by CDR3 protein sequence, retaining the most common genes and DNA. The sample table holds about 350,000 distinct CDR3 sequences, of which roughly 13% were seen once. In total, the top ten clones hold 34% of the sample. The sequenced sample was blood. The receptor source for this set is a woman between 40 and 50 years old with Graves' ophthalmopathy.

The table lists this clonotype with many counts. The chain is built from TRBV12-3 or TRBV12-4 and TRBJ1-1; 8 bases are a match to TRBD1. Unmatched junction bases numbered 8, after V lost 6 bases and J lost 5 bases. The CDR3 has 14 amino acids. Here the CDR3 reads CASRVRTGSTEAFF. CDR3 nucleotides: TGTGCCAGCAGAGTTAGGACAGGGAGTACTGAAGCTTTCTTT.

This clonotype came up many times. The V gene is TRBV2, the J gene TRBJ2-3, with TRBD2 matching over 8 bases. This CDR3 is built from 15 residues. The V gene's germline CDR1 is SNHLY and CDR2 FYNNEI. V was clipped by 4 bases and J by 4 bases; unmatched bases: 7. The CDR3 reads CASSALAGGSDTQYF. The CDR3 DNA follows: TGTGCCAGCAGTGCCCTGGCGGGGGGATCAGATACGCAGTATTTT.

In this sample, this clonotype turned up many times. The chain recombines TRBV11-2 with TRBJ2-1; D is unresolved. This CDR3 contains 13 residues. V lost 5 bases and J lost 9, with 14 bases in between. Germline CDR1 is SGHAT and CDR2 is FQNNGV. The CDR3 region is CASSPQRASEQFF. In nucleotides, the CDR3 is TGTGCCAGCAGCCCGCAAAGGGCAAGTGAGCAGTTCTTC.

CDR3 coding DNA: TGCAGTGCGGAAGAGGAATACGAGCAGTACTTC. Translation: CSAEEEYEQYF. This rearrangement joins TRBV20-1 to TRBJ2-7; D is ambiguous. This CDR3 is built from 11 residues. In germline, CDR1 is DFQATT, CDR2 SNEGSKA (reference sequence). The V gene lost 6 bases and the J gene lost 4 bases, with 10 bases spanning the gap.

This clonotype was observed at least ten times. The V gene is TRBV20-1, the J gene TRBJ1-5; no clear D. V lost 3 bases to trimming and J lost 0 bases, with 15 bases between them. Germline V lookup: CDR1 DFQATT, CDR2 SNEGSKA (reference sequence). The CDR3 covers 16 residues. CDR3 DNA sequence: TGCAGTGCTAGCGACTGGCGGGATAATAGCAATCAGCCCCAGCATTTT. Translating it yields CSASDWRDNSNQPQHF.

In its sample, this clonotype was seen once. The gene calls are TRBV5-4 and TRBJ2-1; 8 nucleotides match TRBD2. The V gene's germline CDR1 is SGHNT and CDR2 YYREEE (reference sequence). CDR3 length equals 16 residues. Trimming cost V 3 bases and J 6 bases; bases outside gene matches: 11. The CDR3 here is CASSSGGGGVSNEQFF. The CDR3, as DNA: TGTGCCAGCAGCTCGGGGGGGGGGGGGGTCTCCAATGAGCAGTTCTTC.

This clonotype was detected ten times or more. In DNA, the CDR3 is TGCAGCGTTGAAGGCGGAATCCTCCAGGGCAGCTCCTACAATGAGCAGTTCTTC. It is translated as CSVEGGILQGSSYNEQFF. V and J are TRBV29-1 and TRBJ2-1, with D perhaps TRBD1 (5 bases). The germline V and J ends were trimmed by 1 base and 0 bases, with 19 bases remaining between them. Germline V gene data show CDR1 as SQVTM and CDR2 as ANQGSEA. This CDR3 spans 18 amino acids.

The V gene is TRBV11-2, the J gene TRBJ2-7; 10 nucleotides align to TRBD1. Looked up from germline, CDR1 is SGHAT and CDR2 is FQNNGV. The V and J ends lost 0 bases and 6 bases, in that order; junction bases with no gene match: 11. The CDR3 is 17 amino acids. The CDR3 sequence is CASSLDPRGTGDREQYF. The CDR3 DNA follows: TGTGCCAGCAGCTTAGATCCCAGGGGGACAGGGGATCGCGAGCAGTACTTC.

There are many counts of this clonotype. J is TRBJ1-2 and V is TRBV12-5, with a possible D match to TRBD1 (5 bases). With 6 bases removed from V and 2 bases from J, the gap between germline ends came to 10 bases. CDR1 LGHNT and CDR2 FRNRAP come from the germline V gene. The CDR3 is made up of 13 amino acids. The CDR3 sequence is CASGKDSNYGYTF. The CDR3 DNA reads as TGTGCTAGTGGAAAAGACAGCAACTATGGCTACACCTTC.

The sample holds many counts of this clonotype. The V call is TRBV28, the J call TRBJ1-1, with D possibly matching TRBD1 (5 bases). The V gene lost 3 bases and the J gene lost 1 base, with 9 bases spanning the gap. CDR3 length: 14 residues. The germline V gene has CDR1 MDHEN and CDR2 SYDVKM. The CDR3 spells CASSFGGTNTEAFF. The CDR3 DNA reads as TGTGCCAGCAGTTTTGGGGGGACGAACACTGAAGCTTTCTTT.

This rearrangement joins TRBV20-1 to TRBJ1-4; tentatively, D is TRBD1 (6 bases). This CDR3 has 13 residues. The V end was cut by 3 bases, the J end by 13 bases, with 18 bases between. Germline CDR1 and CDR2: DFQATT and SNEGSKA (reference sequence). CDR3 nucleotides: TGCAGTGCTAGGACCGGGGGGCAAGGGGGACTGTTTTTT. It codes for CSARTGGQGGLFF.

A few counts support this clonotype. The chain recombines TRBV25-1 with TRBJ2-2, with TRBD2 matching 11 bases. This CDR3 region has 17 residues. The germline gives CDR1 MGHDK, CDR2 SYGVNS. V gave up 1 base and J gave up 7 bases; unmatched junction bases: 8. The CDR3 DNA follows: TGTGCCAGCAGTGAATTTAGCGGGGGGGCGGCTGTCGGGGAGCTGTTTTTT. Encoded protein: CASSEFSGGAAVGELFF. Based on the CDR3 plus reference TRBV25-1 and TRBJ2-2, the full variable domain is EADIYQTPRYLVIGTGKKITLECSQTMGHDKMYWYQQDPGMELHLIHYSYGVNSTEKGDLSSESTVSRIRTEHFPLTLESARPSHTSQYLCASSEFSGGAAVGELFFGEGSRLTVL.

This clonotype has at least ten counts. The chain employs TRBV20-1 and TRBJ2-7, with D unclear. Germline CDR1 reads DFQATT; CDR2 reads SNEGSKA (reference sequence). V lost 3 bases, J lost 0 bases, and 18 bases lay in between. This CDR3 contains 16 residues. CDR3 region: CSARAYDSETSYEQYF. For the CDR3, the DNA is TGCAGTGCTAGGGCCTACGACTCGGAAACCTCCTACGAGCAGTACTTC.

Only a few counts were recorded for this clonotype. V usage is TRBV20-1 and J usage is TRBJ1-5; D might be TRBD1 (6 bases). The CDR3 has 14 amino acids. The V end lost 3 bases, the J end lost 4 bases, and 13 bases lay between the germline ends. Germline CDR1 DFQATT, CDR2 SNEGSKA (reference sequence). The CDR3 sequence: CSARKRGMNQPQHF. In DNA form, the CDR3 reads TGCAGTGCTAGGAAGAGGGGGATGAATCAGCCCCAGCATTTT.

The table lists this clonotype with many counts. V gene TRBV28 combines with J gene TRBJ2-1; 10 nucleotides agree with TRBD2. Germline-derived CDR1 and CDR2 are MDHEN and SYDVKM. This CDR3 is built from 16 residues. J lost 6 bases, V lost 3 bases, and 8 bases had no gene match. The CDR3 spells CASSLPRVAGGNEQFF. In nucleotides, the CDR3 is TGTGCCAGCAGTTTGCCCCGGGTAGCGGGAGGCAATGAGCAGTTCTTC. Full variable domain (missing parts from reference TRBV28 and TRBJ2-1): DVKVTQSSRYLVKRTGEKVFLECVQDMDHENMFWYRQDPGLGLRLIYFSYDVKMKEKGDIPEGYSVSREKKERFSLILESASTNQTSMYLCASSLPRVAGGNEQFFGPGTRLTVL.

The chain joins TRBV7-9 to TRBJ1-5; no clear D gene. This CDR3 has 15 amino acids. The V gene's germline CDR1 is SEHNR and CDR2 FQNEAQ (reference sequence). The V end lost 2 bases, the J end lost 7 bases, and 15 bases lay between the germline ends. The CDR3 loop is CASSLNSIIRQPQHF. CDR3 nucleotides: TGTGCCAGCAGCTTAAACAGTATCATCAGGCAGCCCCAGCATTTT.

This clonotype showed up many times. This rearrangement joins TRBV20-1 to TRBJ2-1, with 11 bases lining up with TRBD1. The CDR3 totals 14 residues. J was trimmed by 13 bases and V by 0 bases; bases with no gene match: 8. Germline V gives CDR1 DFQATT, CDR2 SNEGSKA (reference sequence). The CDR3 coding sequence is TGCAGTGCTAGAGATGGGCGGGACAGGGGGGCCCAGTTCTTC. Residues: CSARDGRDRGAQFF.

At least ten counts were recorded for this clonotype. The rearrangement uses TRBV5-5 and TRBJ1-4, with D uncertain. V was clipped by 4 bases and J by 3 bases, with 4 bases between them. The CDR3 spans 12 residues. From germline, CDR1 is SGHKS and CDR2 YYEKEE (reference sequence). The CDR3 is CASSPANEKLFF. The CDR3 coding sequence is TGTGCCAGCAGCCCGGCTAATGAAAAACTGTTTTTT.

In this sample, this clonotype turned up many times. V and J are TRBV24-1 and TRBJ2-2, with D perhaps TRBD2 (5 bases). V lost 8 bases to trimming and J lost 0 bases, with 9 bases between them. The germline V gene encodes CDR1 KGHDR and CDR2 SFDVKD. CDR3 length: 14 residues. The CDR3 is CATKRSSNTGELFF. CDR3 nucleotide sequence: TGTGCCACCAAGCGGAGCTCGAACACCGGGGAGCTGTTTTTT.

This clonotype was detected a few times. For the CDR3, the DNA is TGTGCCAGCAGCTTAGCGGGACTAGCGGGAGGGCCGAGGGAGCAGTACTTC. This gives the protein CASSLAGLAGGPREQYF. The chain carries TRBV13 and TRBJ2-7; 16 bases line up with TRBD2. Germline V CDR1 and CDR2: PRHDT, FYEKMQ (reference sequence). The ends lost 1 base at V and 7 bases at J; junction bases unmatched: 7. The CDR3 extends over 17 amino acids.

This clonotype was counted many times. CDR3 DNA: TGTGCCAGCAGTAGGGCGAACACTGAAGCTTTCTTT. It is translated as CASSRANTEAFF. The chain uses TRBV2 and TRBJ1-1; D unresolved. The CDR3 length is 12 residues. CDR1 and CDR2 (germline): SNHLY, FYNNEI. Trimming left V 5 bases short and J 1 base short, with 5 bases between.

Many counts were recorded for this clonotype. V gene TRBV11-2 combines with J gene TRBJ2-1; D is uncertain. The CDR3 has 13 amino acids. The germline V gene has CDR1 SGHAT and CDR2 FQNNGV. Trimming took 0 bases from V and 9 from J, leaving 9 bases between them. The CDR3 reads CASSLDLLIEQFF. The CDR3, as DNA: TGTGCCAGCAGCTTAGACCTTCTCATTGAGCAGTTCTTC.

This clonotype was recorded a few times. The chain employs TRBV13 and TRBJ2-3; 8 positions agree with TRBD2. The CDR3 consists of 14 residues. Germline values: CDR1 PRHDT, CDR2 FYEKMQ (reference sequence). After removal of 7 bases from V and 4 bases from J, the junction contained 7 bases not matched to a gene. Written as DNA, the CDR3 is TGTGCCAGCACCTACCCCGGGGGGGCAGATACGCAGTATTTT. It encodes CASTYPGGADTQYF. The full variable domain, with the rest looked up from reference TRBV13 and TRBJ2-3, is AAGVIQSPRHLIKEKRETATLKCYPIPRHDTVYWYQQGPGQDPQFLISFYEKMQSDKGSIPDRFSAQQFSDYHSELNMSSLELGDSALYFCASTYPGGADTQYFGPGTRLTVL.

As for this clonotype: A much bigger clone sits one base away, suggesting this may be a read error. The conserved phenylalanine or tryptophan normally closing the CDR3 is absent here, so this likely arose from a read error. The chain employs TRBV6-5 and TRBJ1-1; 8 bases line up with TRBD1. CDR1 is MNHEY, CDR2 SVGAGI, per germline. V shed 2 bases, J shed 0 bases, and the junction held 11 bases outside the gene matches. The CDR3 loop spans 18 amino acids. CDR3 sequence: CASSYSGGQGAMNTEAFS. The CDR3 region has the DNA TGTGCCAGCAGTTACAGTGGGGGGCAGGGGGCAATGAACACTGAAGCTTTCTCT.

This clonotype was observed many times. The chain recombines TRBV7-6 with TRBJ2-1; 9 bases map to TRBD2. The CDR3 is 16 residues long. Unmatched junction bases numbered 10, after V lost 5 bases and J lost 5 bases. Germline loops: CDR1 SGHVS, CDR2 FNYEAQ. CDR3 nucleotides: TGTGCCAGCAGCCTTAACCCGGGACTAGCTCACAATGAGCAGTTCTTC. It translates to CASSLNPGLAHNEQFF.

Worth noting for this clonotype: A much larger clone sits a single nucleotide away, making a read error possible. The chain carries TRBV28 and TRBJ2-5; weak D call: TRBD1 (7 bases). Per germline, CDR1 MDHEN and CDR2 SYDVKM. The CDR3 is 16 amino acids. The ends were cut back, 6 bases at V and 9 bases at J, with 26 bases in the middle. This CDR3 is CASSRGSRGTPRAQYF. Here the CDR3 DNA reads TGTGCCAGCAGCCGGGGGAGCAGGGGGACCCCGCGGGCCCAGTACTTC.

This clonotype was found many times. The chain joins TRBV29-1 to TRBJ1-2; D gene unclear. The CDR3 spans 15 residues. Per germline, CDR1 SQVTM and CDR2 ANQGSEA. Trimming left V 4 bases short and J 0 bases short, with 15 bases between. In nucleotides, the CDR3 is TGCAGCGTTGTTTCATACCTCGAAGCTAACTATGGCTACACCTTC. It encodes CSVVSYLEANYGYTF.